This TCR beta chain originates from a study of OX40 agonist ivuxolimab in advanced cancers. As for the study in general: The patients received agonistic anti-OX40 (CD134) antibody ivuxolimab. Findings of the study overall: Normalized T-cell clonal expansion was also low in some nonresponders.

Generated by immunoSEQ multiplex PCR, the TCRdb table keeps only in-frame clones and is missing some. The sample gives 50,000 or so clones, approximately 90% of which show up once; 6% to 7% is in the top ten. People who had autoimmune disease history or systemic immunosuppression were excluded. Remarks on this clone: Its cognate antigen is unknown.

J was trimmed by 3 bases and V by 3 bases; bases with no gene match: 3. The CDR3 spans 14 residues. Germline CDR1 reads SGDLS; CDR2 reads YYNGEE. The J gene is TRBJ2-3, the V gene TRBV9, with TRBD2 matching 8 bases. The receptor was derived from an adult with an advanced solid tumor such as melanoma, head and neck, liver or kidney cancer. The sequences come from CD4+ or CD8+ T cells sorted from blood, collected in a trial of the OX40 agonist ivuxolimab. Here the CDR3 DNA reads TGTGCCAGCAGCGCCGGGAGGGAGACAGATACGCAGTATTTT. Protein: CASSAGRETDTQYF.